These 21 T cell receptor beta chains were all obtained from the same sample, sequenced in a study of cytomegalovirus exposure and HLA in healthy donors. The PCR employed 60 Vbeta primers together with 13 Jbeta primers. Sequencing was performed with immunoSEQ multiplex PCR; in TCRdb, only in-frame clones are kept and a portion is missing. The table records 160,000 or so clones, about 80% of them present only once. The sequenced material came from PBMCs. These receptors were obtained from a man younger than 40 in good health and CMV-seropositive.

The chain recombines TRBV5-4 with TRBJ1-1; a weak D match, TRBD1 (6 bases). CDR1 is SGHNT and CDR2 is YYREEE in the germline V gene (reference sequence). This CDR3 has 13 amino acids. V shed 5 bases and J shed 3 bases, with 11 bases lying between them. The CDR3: CASSTRGYTEAFF. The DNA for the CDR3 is TGTGCCAGCAGTACGAGGGGGTACACTGAAGCTTTCTTT.

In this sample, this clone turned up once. In DNA form, the CDR3 reads TGTGCCAGCAGATCGGACTTCAGGGATACGCAGTATTTT. It encodes CASRSDFRDTQYF. This sequence joins TRBV28 and TRBJ2-3; D is perhaps TRBD2 (5 bases). V was clipped by 6 bases and J by 6 bases, with 13 bases between them. This CDR3 region has 13 residues. From germline, CDR1 is MDHEN and CDR2 SYDVKM.

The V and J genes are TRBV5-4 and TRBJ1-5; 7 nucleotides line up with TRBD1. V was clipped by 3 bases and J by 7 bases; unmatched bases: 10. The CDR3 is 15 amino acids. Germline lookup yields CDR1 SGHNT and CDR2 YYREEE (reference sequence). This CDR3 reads CASSSRDSPQQPQHF. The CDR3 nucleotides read TGTGCCAGCAGCTCCCGGGACAGCCCTCAGCAGCCCCAGCATTTT.

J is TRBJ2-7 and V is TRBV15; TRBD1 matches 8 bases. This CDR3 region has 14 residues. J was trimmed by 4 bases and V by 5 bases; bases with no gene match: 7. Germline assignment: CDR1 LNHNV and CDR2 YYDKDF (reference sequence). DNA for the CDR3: TGTGCCACCAGCGGGACAGGAACCGTGTACGAGCAGTACTTC. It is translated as CATSGTGTVYEQYF.

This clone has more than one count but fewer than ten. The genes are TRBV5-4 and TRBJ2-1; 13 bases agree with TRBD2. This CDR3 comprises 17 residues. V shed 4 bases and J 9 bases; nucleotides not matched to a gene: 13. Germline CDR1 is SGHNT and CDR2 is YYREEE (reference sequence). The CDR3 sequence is CASSVGTSGGAFVEQFF. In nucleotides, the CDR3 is TGTGCCAGCAGCGTTGGCACTAGCGGGGGGGCATTTGTTGAGCAGTTCTTC.

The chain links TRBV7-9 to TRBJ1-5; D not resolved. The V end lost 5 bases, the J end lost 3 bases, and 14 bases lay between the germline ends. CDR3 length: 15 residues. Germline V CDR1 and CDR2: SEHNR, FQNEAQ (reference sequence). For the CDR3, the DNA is TGTGCCAGCAGCCATTCTGACATTTCCAATCAGCCCCAGCATTTT. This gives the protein CASSHSDISNQPQHF. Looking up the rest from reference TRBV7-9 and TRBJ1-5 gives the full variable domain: DTGVSQNPRHKITKRGQNVTFRCDPISEHNRLYWYRQTLGQGPEFLTYFQNEAQLEKSRLLSDRFSAERPKGSFSTLEIQRTEQGDSAMYLCASSHSDISNQPQHFGDGTRLSIL.

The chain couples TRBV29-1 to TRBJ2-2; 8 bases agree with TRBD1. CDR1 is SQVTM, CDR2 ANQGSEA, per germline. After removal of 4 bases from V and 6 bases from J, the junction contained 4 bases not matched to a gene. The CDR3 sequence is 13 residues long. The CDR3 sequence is CSVAHRGAGELFF. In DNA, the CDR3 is TGCAGCGTTGCCCACAGGGGGGCCGGGGAGCTGTTTTTT.

In DNA, the CDR3 is TGCGCCAGCAGCTTGGGAATCGGACAGTCCTACGAGCAGTACTTC. It encodes CASSLGIGQSYEQYF. The J gene is TRBJ2-7, the V gene TRBV5-1; possibly TRBD1 for D (6 bases). The CDR3 consists of 15 residues. The V gene lost 0 bases and the J gene lost 1 base, with 11 bases spanning the gap. CDR1 and CDR2 from the germline V gene are SGHRS and YFSETQ.

DNA of the CDR3: TGTGCCAGCACCCCGAGAGGGAGGGGAAGCAATCAGCCCCAGCATTTT. Translation gives CASTPRGRGSNQPQHF. The chain uses TRBV21-1 and TRBJ1-5. TRBV21-1 is designated a pseudogene. CDR3 length: 16 residues.

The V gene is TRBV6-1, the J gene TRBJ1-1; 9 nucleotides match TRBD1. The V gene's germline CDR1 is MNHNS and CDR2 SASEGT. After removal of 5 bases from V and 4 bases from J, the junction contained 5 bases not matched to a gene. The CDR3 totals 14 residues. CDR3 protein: CASSLDRGSTEAFF. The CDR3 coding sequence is TGTGCCAGCAGTCTCGACAGGGGGAGCACTGAAGCTTTCTTT.

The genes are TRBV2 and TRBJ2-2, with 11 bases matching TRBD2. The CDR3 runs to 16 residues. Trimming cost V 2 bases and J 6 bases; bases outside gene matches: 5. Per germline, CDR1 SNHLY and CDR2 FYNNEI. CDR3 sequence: CASSEPLAGGPGELFF. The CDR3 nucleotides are TGTGCCAGCAGTGAACCTCTAGCGGGGGGCCCCGGGGAGCTGTTTTTT.

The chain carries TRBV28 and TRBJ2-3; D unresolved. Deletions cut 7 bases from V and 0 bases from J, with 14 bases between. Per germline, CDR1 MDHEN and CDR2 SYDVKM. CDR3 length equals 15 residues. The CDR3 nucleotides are TGTGCCAGCAATTCTCAGACTGCTAGCACAGATACGCAGTATTTT. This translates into CASNSQTASTDTQYF.

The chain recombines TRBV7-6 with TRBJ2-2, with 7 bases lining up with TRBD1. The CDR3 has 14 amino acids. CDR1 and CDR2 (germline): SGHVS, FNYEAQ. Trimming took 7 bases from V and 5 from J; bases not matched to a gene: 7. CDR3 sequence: CASTVDRVTGELFF. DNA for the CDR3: TGTGCCAGCACCGTAGACAGGGTTACCGGGGAGCTGTTTTTT.

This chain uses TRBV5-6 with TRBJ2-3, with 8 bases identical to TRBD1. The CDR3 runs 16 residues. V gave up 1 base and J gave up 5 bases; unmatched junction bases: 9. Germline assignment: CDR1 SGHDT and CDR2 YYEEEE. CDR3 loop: CASSLPRGRSLDTQYF. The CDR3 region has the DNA TGTGCCAGCAGCTTGCCCAGGGGGCGGTCATTAGATACGCAGTATTTT. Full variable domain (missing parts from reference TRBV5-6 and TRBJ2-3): DAGVTQSPTHLIKTRGQQVTLRCSPKSGHDTVSWYQQALGQGPQFIFQYYEEEERQRGNFPDRFSGHQFPNYSSELNVNALLLGDSALYLCASSLPRGRSLDTQYFGPGTRLTVL.

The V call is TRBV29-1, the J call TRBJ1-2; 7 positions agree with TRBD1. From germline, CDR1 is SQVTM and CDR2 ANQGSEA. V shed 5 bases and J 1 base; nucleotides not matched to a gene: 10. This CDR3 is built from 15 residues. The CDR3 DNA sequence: TGCAGCGTTCCGGGACAGATAATTTATAACTATGGCTACACCTTC. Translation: CSVPGQIIYNYGYTF.

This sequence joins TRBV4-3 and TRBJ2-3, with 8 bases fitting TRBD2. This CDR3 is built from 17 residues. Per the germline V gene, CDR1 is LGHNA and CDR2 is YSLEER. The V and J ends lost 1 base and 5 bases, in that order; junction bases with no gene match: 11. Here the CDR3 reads CASSQGLAGSGGDTQYF. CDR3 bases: TGCGCCAGCAGCCAAGGCTTAGCGGGGTCCGGGGGAGATACGCAGTATTTT.

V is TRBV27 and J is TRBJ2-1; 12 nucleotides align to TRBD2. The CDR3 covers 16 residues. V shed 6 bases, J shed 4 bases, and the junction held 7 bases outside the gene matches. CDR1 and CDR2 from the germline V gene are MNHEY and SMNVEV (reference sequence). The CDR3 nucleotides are TGTGCCAGCAGGCCCGACACTAGCGGGGGGTACAATGAGCAGTTCTTC. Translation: CASRPDTSGGYNEQFF.

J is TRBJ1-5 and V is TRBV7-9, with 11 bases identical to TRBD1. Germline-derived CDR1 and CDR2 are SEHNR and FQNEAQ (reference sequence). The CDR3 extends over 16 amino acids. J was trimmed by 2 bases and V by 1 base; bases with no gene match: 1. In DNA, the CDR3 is TGTGCCAGCAGCTTAGGGACAGGGGGCGGCAATCAGCCCCAGCATTTT. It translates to CASSLGTGGGNQPQHF. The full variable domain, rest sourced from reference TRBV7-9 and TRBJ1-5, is DTGVSQNPRHKITKRGQNVTFRCDPISEHNRLYWYRQTLGQGPEFLTYFQNEAQLEKSRLLSDRFSAERPKGSFSTLEIQRTEQGDSAMYLCASSLGTGGGNQPQHFGDGTRLSIL.

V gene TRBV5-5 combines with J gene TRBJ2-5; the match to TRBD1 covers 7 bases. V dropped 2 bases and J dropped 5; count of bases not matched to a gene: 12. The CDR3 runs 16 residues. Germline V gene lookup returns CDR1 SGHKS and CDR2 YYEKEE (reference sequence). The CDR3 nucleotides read TGTGCCAGCAGCTTTGAGGGGGCGCGGGTGTCGGAGACCCAGTACTTC. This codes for CASSFEGARVSETQYF.

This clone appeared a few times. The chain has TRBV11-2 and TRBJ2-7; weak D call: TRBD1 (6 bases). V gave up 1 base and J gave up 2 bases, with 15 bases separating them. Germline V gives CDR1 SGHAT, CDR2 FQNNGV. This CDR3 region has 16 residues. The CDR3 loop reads CASSLALGDIPYEQYF. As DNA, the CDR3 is TGTGCCAGCAGCTTAGCCCTGGGGGACATCCCCTACGAGCAGTACTTC.

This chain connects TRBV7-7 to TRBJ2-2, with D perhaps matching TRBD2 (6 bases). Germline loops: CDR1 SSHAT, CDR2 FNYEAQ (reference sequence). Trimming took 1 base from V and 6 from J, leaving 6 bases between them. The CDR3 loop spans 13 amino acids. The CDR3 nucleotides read TGTGCCAGCAGCTTAGAGCGGGCCGGGGAGCTGTTTTTT. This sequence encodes CASSLERAGELFF.